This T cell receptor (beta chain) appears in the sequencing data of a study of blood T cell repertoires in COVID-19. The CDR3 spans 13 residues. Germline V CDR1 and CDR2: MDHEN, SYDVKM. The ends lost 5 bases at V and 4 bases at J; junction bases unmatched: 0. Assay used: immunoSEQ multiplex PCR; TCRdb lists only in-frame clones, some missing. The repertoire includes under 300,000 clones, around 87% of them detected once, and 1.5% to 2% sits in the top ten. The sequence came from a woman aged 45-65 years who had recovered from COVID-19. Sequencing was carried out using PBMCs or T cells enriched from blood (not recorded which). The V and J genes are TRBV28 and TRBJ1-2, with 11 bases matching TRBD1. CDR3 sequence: CASSGTGGYGYTF. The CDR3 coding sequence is TGTGCCAGCAGTGGGACAGGGGGCTATGGCTACACCTTC.